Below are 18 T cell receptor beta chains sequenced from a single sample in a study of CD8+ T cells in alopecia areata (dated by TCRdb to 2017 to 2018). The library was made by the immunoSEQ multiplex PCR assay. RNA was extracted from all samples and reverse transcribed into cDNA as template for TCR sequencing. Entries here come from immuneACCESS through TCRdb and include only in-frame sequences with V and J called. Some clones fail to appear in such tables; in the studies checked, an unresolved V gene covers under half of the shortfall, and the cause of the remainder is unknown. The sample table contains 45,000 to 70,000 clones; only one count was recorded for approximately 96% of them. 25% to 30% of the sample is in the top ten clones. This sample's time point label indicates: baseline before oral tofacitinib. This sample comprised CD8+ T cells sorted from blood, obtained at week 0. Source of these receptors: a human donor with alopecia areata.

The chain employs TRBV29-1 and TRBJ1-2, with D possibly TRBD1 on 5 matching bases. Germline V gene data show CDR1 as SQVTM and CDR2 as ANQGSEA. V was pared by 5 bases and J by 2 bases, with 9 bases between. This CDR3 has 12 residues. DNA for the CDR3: TGCAGCGTTACGGACAAGAACTATGGCTACACCTTC. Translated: CSVTDKNYGYTF.

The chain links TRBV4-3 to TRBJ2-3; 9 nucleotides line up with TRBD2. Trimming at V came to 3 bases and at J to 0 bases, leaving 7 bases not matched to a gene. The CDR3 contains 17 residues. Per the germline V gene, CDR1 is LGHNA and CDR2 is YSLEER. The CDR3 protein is CASSQGWTSDSTDTQYF. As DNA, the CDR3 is TGCGCCAGCAGCCAGGGCTGGACTAGCGACAGCACAGATACGCAGTATTTT.

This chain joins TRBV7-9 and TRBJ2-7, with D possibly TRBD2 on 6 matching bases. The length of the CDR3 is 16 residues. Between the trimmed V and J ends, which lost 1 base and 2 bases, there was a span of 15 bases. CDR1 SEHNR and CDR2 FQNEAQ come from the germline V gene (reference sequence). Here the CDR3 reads CASSLGSSGGTYEQYF. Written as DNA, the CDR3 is TGTGCCAGCAGCTTAGGTAGTAGTGGAGGGACCTACGAGCAGTACTTC.

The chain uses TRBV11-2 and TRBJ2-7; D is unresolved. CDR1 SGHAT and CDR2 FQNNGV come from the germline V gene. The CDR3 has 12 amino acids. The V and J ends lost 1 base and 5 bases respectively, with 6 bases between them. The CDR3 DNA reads TGTGCCAGCAGCTTAGGCTTCAACGAGCAGTACTTC. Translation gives CASSLGFNEQYF.

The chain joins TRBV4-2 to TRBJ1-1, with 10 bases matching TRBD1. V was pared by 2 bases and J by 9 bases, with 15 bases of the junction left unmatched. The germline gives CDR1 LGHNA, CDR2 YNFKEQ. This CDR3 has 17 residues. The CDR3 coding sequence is TGTGCCAGCAGCCAAAAGATAGGGGACAGGGGTCTTGGTAAAGCTTTCTTT. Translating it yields CASSQKIGDRGLGKAFF.

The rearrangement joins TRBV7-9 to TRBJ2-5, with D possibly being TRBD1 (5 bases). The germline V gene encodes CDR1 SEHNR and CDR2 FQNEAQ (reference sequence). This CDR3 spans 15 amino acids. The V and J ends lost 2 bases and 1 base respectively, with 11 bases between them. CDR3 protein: CASSLRDSSQETQYF. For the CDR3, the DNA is TGTGCCAGCAGCTTACGTGACAGCTCCCAAGAGACCCAGTACTTC.

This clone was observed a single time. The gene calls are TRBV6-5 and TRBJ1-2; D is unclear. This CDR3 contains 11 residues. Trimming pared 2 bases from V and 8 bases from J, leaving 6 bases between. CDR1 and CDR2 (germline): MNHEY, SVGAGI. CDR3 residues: CASSYGSGYTF. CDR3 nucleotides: TGTGCCAGCAGTTACGGGTCAGGCTACACCTTC.

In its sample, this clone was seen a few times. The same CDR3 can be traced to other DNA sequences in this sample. CDR3 nucleotides: TGCAGTGCTAGAGATGGGTACGAGCAGTACTTC. Amino acid sequence: CSARDGYEQYF. V is TRBV20-1 and J is TRBJ2-7; no definite D call. Germline values: CDR1 DFQATT, CDR2 SNEGSKA (reference sequence). Trimming removed 0 bases from V and 4 bases from J, with 4 bases in between. CDR3 length: 11 amino acids.

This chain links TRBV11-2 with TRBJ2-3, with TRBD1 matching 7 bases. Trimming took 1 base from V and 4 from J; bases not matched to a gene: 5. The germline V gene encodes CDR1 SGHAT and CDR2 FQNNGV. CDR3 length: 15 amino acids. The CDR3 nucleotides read TGTGCCAGCAGCTTAGTACAGGGGCCCCCAGATACGCAGTATTTT. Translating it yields CASSLVQGPPDTQYF.

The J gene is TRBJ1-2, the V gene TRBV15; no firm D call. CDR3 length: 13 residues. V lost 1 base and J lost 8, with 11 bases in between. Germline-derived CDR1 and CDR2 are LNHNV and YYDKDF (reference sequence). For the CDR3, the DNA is TGTGCCACCAGCAGAGTCCTAGTAGACGGCTACACCTTC. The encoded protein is CATSRVLVDGYTF.

CDR3 region: CASSPGLGDYEQYF. As DNA, the CDR3 is TGTGCCAGCAGCCCAGGCTTGGGAGACTACGAGCAGTACTTC. The rearrangement links TRBV7-2 to TRBJ2-7, with D perhaps TRBD2 (5 bases). From germline, CDR1 is SGHTA and CDR2 FQGNSA. CDR3 length: 14 amino acids. Trimming took off 5 bases at V and 3 bases at J, with 14 bases between the two ends.

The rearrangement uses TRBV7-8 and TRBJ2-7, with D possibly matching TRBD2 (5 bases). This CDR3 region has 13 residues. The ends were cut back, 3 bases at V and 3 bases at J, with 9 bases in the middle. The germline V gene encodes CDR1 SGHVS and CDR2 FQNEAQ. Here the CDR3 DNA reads TGTGCCAGCAGCTTCGGGATTAGCTACGAGCAGTACTTC. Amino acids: CASSFGISYEQYF.

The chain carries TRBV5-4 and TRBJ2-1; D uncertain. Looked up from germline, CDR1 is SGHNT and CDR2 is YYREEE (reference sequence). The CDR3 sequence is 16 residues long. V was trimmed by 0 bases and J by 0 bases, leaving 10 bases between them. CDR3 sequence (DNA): TGTGCCAGCAGCTTGGTACCAATGAGCTCCTACAATGAGCAGTTCTTC. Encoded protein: CASSLVPMSSYNEQFF.

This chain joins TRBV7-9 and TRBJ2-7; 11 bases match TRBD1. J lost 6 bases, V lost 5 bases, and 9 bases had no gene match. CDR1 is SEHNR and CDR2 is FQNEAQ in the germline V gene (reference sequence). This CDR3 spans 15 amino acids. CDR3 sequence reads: CASSAARGQGGEQYF. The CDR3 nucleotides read TGTGCCAGCAGCGCCGCCCGGGGACAGGGGGGCGAGCAGTACTTC.

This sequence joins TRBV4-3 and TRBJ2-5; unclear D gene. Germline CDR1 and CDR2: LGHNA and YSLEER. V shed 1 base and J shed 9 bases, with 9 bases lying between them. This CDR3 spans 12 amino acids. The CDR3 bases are TGCGCCAGCAGCCAAGGTGCCACGTCCCAGTACTTC. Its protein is CASSQGATSQYF.

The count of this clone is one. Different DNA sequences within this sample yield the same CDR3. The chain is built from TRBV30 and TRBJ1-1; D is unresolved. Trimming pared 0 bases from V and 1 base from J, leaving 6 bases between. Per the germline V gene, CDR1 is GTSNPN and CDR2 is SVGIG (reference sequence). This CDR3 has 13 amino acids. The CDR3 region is CAWSVGPNTEAFF. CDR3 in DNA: TGTGCCTGGAGTGTAGGGCCGAACACTGAAGCTTTCTTT.

CDR3 sequence reads: CASSIRLAGLTDTQYF. The CDR3 bases are TGTGCCAGCAGCATCAGACTAGCGGGGCTCACAGATACGCAGTATTTT. This rearrangement joins TRBV5-5 to TRBJ2-3, with 11 bases aligning to TRBD2. J lost 2 bases, V lost 4 bases, and 6 bases had no gene match. CDR3 length: 16 residues. Germline V gene sequence: CDR1 SGHKS, CDR2 YYEKEE (reference sequence).

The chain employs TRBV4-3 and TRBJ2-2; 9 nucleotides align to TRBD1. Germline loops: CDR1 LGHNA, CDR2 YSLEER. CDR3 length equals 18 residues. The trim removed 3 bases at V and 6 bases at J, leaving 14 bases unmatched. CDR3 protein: CASSQFPPGQGYSGELFF. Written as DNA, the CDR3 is TGCGCCAGCAGCCAGTTCCCTCCGGGACAGGGTTACTCCGGGGAGCTGTTTTTT.